Shown below are 21 T cell receptor beta chains from a single sample sequenced in a study of T cells after yellow fever vaccination. TCRdb redid the calling of the 5' RACE reads with MiXCR, one entry per CDR3 protein. This repertoire shows under 300,000 distinct CDR3 sequences, approximately 6.7% found once; its top ten account for 0.85% to 1.2%. Sequenced here: CD4+ T cells sorted from PBMCs, sampled on the day of the yellow fever booster vaccination. These receptors all come from a young man who received the YFV17D yellow fever vaccine.

This clonotype was picked up many times. This chain connects TRBV7-8 to TRBJ1-6, with a tentative D call TRBD1 (5 bases). Germline CDR1 SGHVS, CDR2 FQNEAQ. The V end was cut by 5 bases, the J end by 7 bases, with 15 bases between. The CDR3 length is 15 residues. Written as DNA, the CDR3 is TGTGCCAGCAGCCCGCCAGGGAGTTTGAATTCACCCCTCCACTTT. Its translation: CASSPPGSLNSPLHF.

This clonotype showed up just a few times. The gene calls are TRBV6-1 and TRBJ2-7; 7 bases align to TRBD2. Germline V CDR1 and CDR2: MNHNS, SASEGT. V trimming: 4 bases; J trimming: 2 bases; junction bases outside the gene matches: 5. The length of the CDR3 is 14 residues. The CDR3 bases are TGTGCCAGCAGTGTGGGGGGGTACGCCTACGAGCAGTACTTC. Amino acids: CASSVGGYAYEQYF.

The chain employs TRBV5-1 and TRBJ2-5; D is unclear. Per the germline V gene, CDR1 is SGHRS and CDR2 is YFSETQ. The germline V and J ends were trimmed by 4 bases and 1 base, with 11 bases remaining between them. CDR3 length: 14 residues. This CDR3 is CASSPTRSQETQYF. DNA for the CDR3: TGCGCCAGCAGCCCTACACGGTCCCAAGAGACCCAGTACTTC. Full variable domain (missing parts from reference TRBV5-1 and TRBJ2-5): KAGVTQTPRYLIKTRGQQVTLSCSPISGHRSVSWYQQTPGQGLQFLFEYFSETQRNKGNFPGRFSGRQFSNSRSEMNVSTLELGDSALYLCASSPTRSQETQYFGPGTRLLVL.

The chain carries TRBV23-1 and TRBJ2-7; D is ambiguous. TRBV23-1 is identified as an open reading frame with a role that is uncertain. V lost 1 base and J 9 bases, leaving 22 bases between the germline ends. The CDR3 sequence is 16 residues long. CDR3 sequence reads: CASSQFSPKEGNGQYF. Here the CDR3 DNA reads TGCGCCAGCAGTCAATTTAGTCCGAAGGAAGGGAATGGGCAGTACTTC.

This chain uses TRBV20-1 with TRBJ2-5; possible D gene TRBD2, 5 bases. Per the germline V gene, CDR1 is DFQATT and CDR2 is SNEGSKA (reference sequence). Deletions cut 4 bases from V and 5 bases from J, with 14 bases between. This CDR3 has 13 amino acids. CDR3 loop: CSANTGKRETQYF. Here the CDR3 DNA reads TGCAGTGCTAATACCGGGAAGCGGGAGACCCAGTACTTC.

This clonotype was picked up many times. The J gene is TRBJ1-5, the V gene TRBV7-2; TRBD1 matches at 9 bases. This CDR3 comprises 15 residues. CDR1 is SGHTA and CDR2 is FQGNSA in the germline V gene. With V trimmed by 5 bases and J by 6 bases, 8 bases remained unmatched. In nucleotides, the CDR3 is TGTGCCAGCAGCCCTAGGACAGGGGAGGGTCAGCCCCAGCATTTT. Protein: CASSPRTGEGQPQHF. The full variable domain, completed using reference TRBV7-2 and TRBJ1-5, is GAGVSQSPSNKVTEKGKDVELRCDPISGHTALYWYRQSLGQGLEFLIYFQGNSAPDKSGLPSDRFSAERTGGSVSTLTIQRTQQEDSAVYLCASSPRTGEGQPQHFGDGTRLSIL.

The chain has TRBV18 and TRBJ2-4, with D possibly being TRBD1 (7 bases). CDR1 is KGHSH, CDR2 LQKENI, per germline. This CDR3 contains 15 residues. Between the trimmed V and J ends, which lost 3 bases and 9 bases, there was a span of 18 bases. The CDR3 protein is CASSPKEGARGIQYF. Written as DNA, the CDR3 is TGTGCCAGCTCACCGAAGGAGGGGGCAAGGGGCATTCAGTACTTC.

The sample holds a few counts of this clonotype. The V and J genes are TRBV11-3 and TRBJ2-3, with D tentatively TRBD1 (5 bases). V was trimmed by 5 bases and J by 4 bases, leaving 16 bases between them. CDR3 length equals 15 residues. Germline CDR1 and CDR2: SGHNT and YENEEA. CDR3 bases: TGTGCCAGCAGCAAAGGACAAACCCCGGCAGATACGCAGTATTTT. It yields the protein CASSKGQTPADTQYF.

This clonotype was recorded at least ten times. CDR3: CASSPPKADVQYF. The CDR3 nucleotides read TGTGCCAGCAGCCCCCCTAAAGCGGATGTGCAGTATTTT. The chain is built from TRBV7-8 and TRBJ2-3; D may be TRBD2 (5 bases). V was cut by 5 bases and J by 11 bases, with 17 bases left in between. Germline V gene sequence: CDR1 SGHVS, CDR2 FQNEAQ. This CDR3 region has 13 residues.

In this sample, this clonotype turned up many times. The chain joins TRBV20-1 to TRBJ2-7, with 8 bases lining up with TRBD2. CDR1 is DFQATT and CDR2 is SNEGSKA in the germline V gene (reference sequence). The CDR3 is 14 residues long. The ends lost 1 base at V and 5 bases at J; junction bases unmatched: 7. The CDR3 here is CSARGTSNRDEQYF. The CDR3 DNA follows: TGCAGTGCTAGAGGGACTAGCAATAGGGACGAGCAGTACTTC.

A few counts support this clonotype. The V and J genes are TRBV5-2 and TRBJ2-3; the tabulated D call, TRBD2, remains unverified against the DNA. TRBV5-2 is marked as a pseudogene. The CDR3 loop spans 23 amino acids. CDR3 region: CASNLTDENGLAGDLGGTDTQYF. CDR3 DNA sequence: TGTGCCAGCAACTTGACGGACGAAAATGGACTAGCGGGAGATTTAGGCGGCACAGATACGCAGTATTTT.

This clonotype was counted many times. V is TRBV5-8 and J is TRBJ2-2, with TRBD1 as a possible D gene (6 bases). V shed 0 bases and J shed 5 bases, with 8 bases lying between them. Germline CDR1 reads SGHTS; CDR2 reads YDEGEE. This CDR3 is built from 14 residues. The CDR3 reads CASSLVQGTGELFF. In DNA, the CDR3 is TGTGCCAGCAGCTTGGTTCAGGGGACCGGGGAGCTGTTTTTT.

This clonotype appeared many times. The chain links TRBV7-2 to TRBJ2-2; 8 positions agree with TRBD1. CDR1 is SGHTA, CDR2 FQGNSA, per germline. V lost 2 bases, J lost 7 bases, and 3 bases stayed unmatched. The CDR3 covers 14 residues. CDR3: CASSLQGASGELFF. CDR3 bases: TGTGCCAGCAGCTTACAGGGGGCTAGCGGGGAGCTGTTTTTT.

This clonotype was seen more than once but under ten times. As DNA, the CDR3 is TGTGCCAGCAGCCCATCGACTACTAGCGGGAGGAGGAGAAAGACCCAGTACTTC. It specifies CASSPSTTSGRRRKTQYF. The genes are TRBV11-2 and TRBJ2-5; 12 bases line up with TRBD2. The CDR3 has 18 residues. In germline, CDR1 is SGHAT, CDR2 FQNNGV. J lost 6 bases, V lost 5 bases, and 16 bases had no gene match.

This chain connects TRBV5-1 to TRBJ2-3; D gene uncertain. V was cut by 0 bases and J by 1 base, with 6 bases left in between. The CDR3 spans 14 residues. CDR1 and CDR2 (germline): SGHRS, YFSETQ. CDR3 coding DNA: TGCGCCAGCAGCTTGGACTTTGGCACAGATACGCAGTATTTT. This codes for CASSLDFGTDTQYF.

This clonotype was seen repeatedly, ten times or more. The chain combines TRBV12-3 or TRBV12-4 with TRBJ2-7, with 9 nucleotides matching TRBD1. Trimming cost V 4 bases and J 1 base; bases outside gene matches: 2. The CDR3 loop spans 14 amino acids. Written as DNA, the CDR3 is TGTGCCAGCAGTTCACAGGGGGCGTCCTACGAGCAGTACTTC. Encoded protein: CASSSQGASYEQYF.

This clonotype was found a few times. The V gene is TRBV7-8, the J gene TRBJ1-1; the D gene is possibly TRBD1 (6 bases). The V end was cut by 5 bases, the J end by 4 bases, with 14 bases between. The germline V gene has CDR1 SGHVS and CDR2 FQNEAQ. The CDR3 consists of 14 residues. This CDR3 is CASSRSQGITEAFF. In nucleotides, the CDR3 is TGTGCCAGCAGCCGGAGCCAGGGGATCACTGAAGCTTTCTTT.

The V call is TRBV7-6, the J call TRBJ2-7, with 10 positions matching TRBD2. The V segment lost 1 base and the J segment 6 bases; nucleotides outside the gene matches: 3. The CDR3 totals 14 residues. Germline-derived CDR1 and CDR2 are SGHVS and FNYEAQ. CDR3 bases: TGTGCCAGCAGCTTAGGAGCGGGAGGGGGCGAGCAGTACTTC. This sequence encodes CASSLGAGGGEQYF.

There are many counts of this clonotype. This chain connects TRBV3-1 to TRBJ2-6; D unresolved. The CDR3 extends over 15 amino acids. CDR1 is LGHDT, CDR2 YNNKEL, per germline (reference sequence). V was trimmed by 2 bases and J by 2 bases, leaving 7 bases between them. The CDR3 DNA reads as TGTGCCAGCAGCCAAAGCCAGACTGGGGCCAACGTCCTGACTTTC. Protein: CASSQSQTGANVLTF.

Ten or more counts support this clonotype. This rearrangement joins TRBV6-2 or TRBV6-3 to TRBJ2-7; D not resolved. This CDR3 has 13 amino acids. The V and J ends lost 6 bases and 2 bases respectively, with 11 bases between them. Germline assignment: CDR1 MNHEY and CDR2 SVGEGT. CDR3 in amino acids: CASRTRVTYEQYF. The CDR3 region has the DNA TGTGCCAGCAGAACCCGTGTTACCTACGAGCAGTACTTC.

About this clonotype itself: This may be a read error, as it is one base from a much larger clone. The CDR3 nucleotides are TGCGCCAGCAGCTCGCGCCAATCAAATGGGACCCAGTACTTC. This translates into CASSSRQSNGTQYF. The gene calls are TRBV5-1 and TRBJ2-5; D call uncertain. The CDR3 is 14 amino acids. In germline, CDR1 is SGHRS, CDR2 YFSETQ. The ends were cut back, 3 bases at V and 7 bases at J, with 16 bases in the middle.